Sequencing of this TCR beta chain was carried out in a study of post-analysis software for immune sequencing data. Study context: In terms of disease course, relapsing-remitting, secondary progressive and progressive-relapsing multiple sclerosis were included.

Libraries were made from TCR beta cDNA, and they carried unique molecular identifiers. Once about 0.9 to 11 million T cells were used, 400,000 to 550,000 cDNA molecules resulted. Each CDR3 protein gets one entry after TCRdb re-called the PCR reads with MiXCR. The sample comprises about 620,000 distinct CDR3 sequences, 44% of which are singletons, and under 2% rests with the top ten. General study findings and limits: Analysis by F measure revealed that same-batch samples clustered strongly together. Among multiple sclerosis patients, normalized Chao1 diversity was significantly below that of controls. The five TRBV segments detected at higher frequency in patients than in controls included TRBV5-6, TRBV5-1 and TRBV20-1.

CDR3 size: 14 residues. V lost 0 bases, J lost 1 base, and 7 bases lay in between. Germline values: CDR1 SGDLS, CDR2 YYNGEE. This clonotype has a handful of counts. Its antigen is not identified. Sequencing used blood. The chain recombines TRBV9 with TRBJ2-5; D uncertain. The origin of this receptor is a girl aged 5-17 years with multiple sclerosis. CDR3 in DNA: TGTGCCAGCAGCGTAGAGGACGCCCAAGAGACCCAGTACTTC. Translating gives CASSVEDAQETQYF. Full variable domain (rest looked up from reference TRBV9 and TRBJ2-5): DSGVTQTPKHLITATGQRVTLRCSPRSGDLSVYWYQQSLDQGLQFLIQYYNGEERAKGNILERFSAQQFPDLHSELNLSSLELGDSALYFCASSVEDAQETQYFGPGTRLLVL.